The sequence of this TCR beta chain was determined in a study of technical replicates of blood from several donors. The assay was immunoSEQ multiplex PCR, and TCRdb's table has in-frame clones only and misses some. The table records about 81,000 clones, around four fifths of them present only once. With 3 bases clipped from V and 6 bases from J, the junction kept 3 bases outside the gene matches. This CDR3 spans 15 amino acids. The germline CDR1 and CDR2 sequences are SGHTA and FQGTGA. The count of this clone is one. This clonotype originated in a human donor in good health. Some clones in this sample may be carry-over from other donors' samples. This chain links TRBV7-3 with TRBJ2-1, with TRBD2 identical over 12 bases. Material for sequencing was PBMCs. CDR3 bases: TGTGCCAGCAGCTTGTCTAGCGGGGGGGTCAATGAGCAGTTCTTC. It codes for CASSLSSGGVNEQFF.